The rows below give T cell receptor beta chains drawn from one sample of a study of tumor and adjacent non-tumor tissue in lung cancer. MiXCR, run by TCRdb on the multiplex PCR reads, gives a single entry per CDR3 protein. In the table there are 40,000 to 45,000 distinct CDR3 sequences, roughly 60% of which are singletons. Input material: distant non-tumor lung tissue. The receptors were sampled from a man aged 45-65 years with non-small cell lung cancer. CDR3s include the opening cysteine and the closing phenylalanine or tryptophan. Each record gives: D gene, V gene, clone size, J gene, CDR3 DNA, CDR3 protein. A D gene is named only where the DNA matches it firmly. Expanded clones are given a class, and other clones once, few, many or no size at all.

d_gene: .; v_gene: TRBV28; abundance: many; j_gene: TRBJ2-7; CDR3nt: TGTGCCAGCAGAGGAGGGTACGGGGAGCAGTACTTC; CDR3aa: CASRGGYGEQYF
d_gene: .; v_gene: TRBV7-9; abundance: .; j_gene: TRBJ2-3; CDR3nt: TGTGCCAGCAGCTTAATTGGGGATAGCACAGATACGCAGTATTTT; CDR3aa: CASSLIGDSTDTQYF
d_gene: .; v_gene: TRBV6-1; abundance: .; j_gene: TRBJ2-7; CDR3nt: TGTGCCAGCAGTGAAGTGAAGGCCCGCCCCGAGCAGTACTTC; CDR3aa: CASSEVKARPEQYF
d_gene: TRBD2; v_gene: TRBV20-1; abundance: .; j_gene: TRBJ2-1; CDR3nt: TGCAGTGCTAGAGGCTGGGGGGGCAATGAGCAGTTCTTC; CDR3aa: CSARGWGGNEQFF
d_gene: .; v_gene: TRBV7-9; abundance: once; j_gene: TRBJ1-1; CDR3nt: TGTGCCAGCCATACTGACCGGGGACCTTTGAGTTCTGGAGCTTTCTTT; CDR3aa: CASHTDRGPLSSGAFF
d_gene: .; v_gene: TRBV5-1; abundance: few; j_gene: TRBJ2-7; CDR3nt: TGCGCCAGCAGCTGGTCGGAGGGATCGTACGAGCAGTACTTC; CDR3aa: CASSWSEGSYEQYF
d_gene: TRBD2; v_gene: TRBV5-4; abundance: .; j_gene: TRBJ2-3; CDR3nt: TGTGTCAGCAGCTTTAGCGGGAGTGCAGATAGACAGTATTTT; CDR3aa: CVSSFSGSADRQYF
d_gene: TRBD1; v_gene: TRBV5-4; abundance: .; j_gene: TRBJ2-6; CDR3nt: TGTGCCAGCAGCGGCGGACAGGGGCAATTCTCTGGGGCCAACGTCGTGACTTTC; CDR3aa: CASSGGQGQFSGANVVTF
d_gene: .; v_gene: TRBV6-2/TRBV6-3; abundance: .; j_gene: TRBJ2-1; CDR3nt: TGTGCCAGCGGCTCTGTGGGGAATGAGCAGTTCTTC; CDR3aa: CASGSVGNEQFF
d_gene: .; v_gene: TRBV20-1; abundance: .; j_gene: TRBJ2-3; CDR3nt: TGCAGTGGCGTCGGCCAGACAGATACGCAGTATTTT; CDR3aa: CSGVGQTDTQYF
d_gene: .; v_gene: TRBV4-1; abundance: many; j_gene: TRBJ2-5; CDR3nt: TGCGCCAGCAGCCAAACTTGGGCGGGAAACCAAGAGACCCAGTACTTC; CDR3aa: CASSQTWAGNQETQYF
d_gene: TRBD2; v_gene: TRBV5-1; abundance: many; j_gene: TRBJ2-1; CDR3nt: TGCGCCAGCAGCGGCTCCGGGACTAGCGACTACAATGAGCAGTTCTTC; CDR3aa: CASSGSGTSDYNEQFF
d_gene: .; v_gene: TRBV11-1; abundance: .; j_gene: TRBJ2-7; CDR3nt: TGTGCCAGGAGCCAACCGGCGGGCAGAGGCGAGCAGTACTTC; CDR3aa: CARSQPAGRGEQYF
d_gene: TRBD1; v_gene: TRBV6-5; abundance: .; j_gene: TRBJ2-2; CDR3nt: TGTCCCATAAGCAAAGTCAGGGGGCAGGCCGGGGAGCTGTTTTTT; CDR3aa: CPISKVRGQAGELFF
d_gene: .; v_gene: TRBV7-9; abundance: .; j_gene: TRBJ2-2; CDR3nt: TGTGCCAGCAGCCCTCTGGACAGAGTGAACACCGTGGAGCTGTTTTTT; CDR3aa: CASSPLDRVNTVELFF
d_gene: .; v_gene: TRBV5-1; abundance: .; j_gene: TRBJ1-1; CDR3nt: TGCCCCAGCAGCCACAACACAGGTGTGAACACTGAAGCTTTCTTT; CDR3aa: CPSSHNTGVNTEAFF
d_gene: TRBD2; v_gene: TRBV28; abundance: .; j_gene: TRBJ2-7; CDR3nt: TGTGCCAGCAGTTTGATGGCTAGCGGGAGCGAGCAGTACTTC; CDR3aa: CASSLMASGSEQYF
d_gene: .; v_gene: TRBV12-3/TRBV12-4; abundance: .; j_gene: TRBJ2-1; CDR3nt: TGTGCCAGCAGTTTAGTCAGGCCCAATGAGCAGTTCTTC; CDR3aa: CASSLVRPNEQFF
d_gene: .; v_gene: TRBV6-1; abundance: many; j_gene: TRBJ2-3; CDR3nt: TGTGCCAGCAGTGATGGTAGAGGCCCACTGGGGCGAGATACGCAGTATTTT; CDR3aa: CASSDGRGPLGRDTQYF
d_gene: .; v_gene: TRBV6-5; abundance: .; j_gene: TRBJ2-3; CDR3nt: TGTGCCAGCAGTTTGGGGCAGGGGGACTCAACAGATATGCAGTATTTT; CDR3aa: CASSLGQGDSTDMQYF
d_gene: .; v_gene: TRBV7-8; abundance: .; j_gene: TRBJ1-1; CDR3nt: TGTACCAGCAGGTTAGTACAGAACACTGAAACTTTCTTT; CDR3aa: CTSRLVQNTETFF
d_gene: TRBD2; v_gene: TRBV6-5; abundance: .; j_gene: TRBJ2-1; CDR3nt: TGTGCCAGCACTTACTCAGGACTAGCGGGCTCCTACAACGAGCAGTTCTTC; CDR3aa: CASTYSGLAGSYNEQFF
d_gene: .; v_gene: TRBV6-6; abundance: .; j_gene: TRBJ2-3; CDR3nt: TGTGCCAGGAGCTTGACAGACACAGGTACGCAGTATTTT; CDR3aa: CARSLTDTGTQYF
d_gene: .; v_gene: TRBV6-6; abundance: .; j_gene: TRBJ2-2; CDR3nt: TGTGCCAGCATTGCCAGGGCCACCGGGGAGCTGTCTTTT; CDR3aa: CASIARATGELSF
d_gene: .; v_gene: TRBV11-3; abundance: .; j_gene: TRBJ2-3; CDR3nt: TGTGCCAGCAGCGGCCAGGGCGCTGATACGCAGTATTTT; CDR3aa: CASSGQGADTQYF
d_gene: .; v_gene: TRBV12-3/TRBV12-4; abundance: .; j_gene: TRBJ2-6; CDR3nt: TGTGCCAGCAGAATTGAGGGGAGAGATGGGGCCAACGTCCTGACTTTC; CDR3aa: CASRIEGRDGANVLTF
d_gene: .; v_gene: TRBV6-6; abundance: many; j_gene: TRBJ1-3; CDR3nt: TGTGCCAGTAAGGGCATCTCTGGAAACACCATATATTTT; CDR3aa: CASKGISGNTIYF
d_gene: .; v_gene: TRBV25-1; abundance: many; j_gene: TRBJ1-2; CDR3nt: TGTGCCAGCAGTGACCACAACTATGGCTACACCTTC; CDR3aa: CASSDHNYGYTF
d_gene: .; v_gene: TRBV5-6; abundance: .; j_gene: TRBJ2-5; CDR3nt: TGTGCCATCACGCGACTAGGAGAGACCCAGTACTTC; CDR3aa: CAITRLGETQYF
d_gene: TRBD2; v_gene: TRBV28; abundance: .; j_gene: TRBJ2-1; CDR3nt: TGTGCCAGCAGTCCCTACGGGACTAGCGGGATTGGGCAGCTCTTC; CDR3aa: CASSPYGTSGIGQLF
d_gene: .; v_gene: TRBV6-1; abundance: .; j_gene: TRBJ2-3; CDR3nt: TGTACCAGCAGTGAAGAAGGGTCTCGGAATACGCACTATTTT; CDR3aa: CTSSEEGSRNTHYF
d_gene: .; v_gene: TRBV5-1; abundance: many; j_gene: TRBJ2-7; CDR3nt: TGCGCCAGCAGCCGCCTACAGGACCCCTACGAGCAGTACTTC; CDR3aa: CASSRLQDPYEQYF
d_gene: .; v_gene: TRBV6-5; abundance: many; j_gene: TRBJ2-1; CDR3nt: TGTGCCAGCAGTTACACCTCCACAGGGACCGATGAGCAGTTCTTC; CDR3aa: CASSYTSTGTDEQFF
d_gene: .; v_gene: TRBV7-9; abundance: few; j_gene: TRBJ2-5; CDR3nt: TGTGCCAGCAACGCGCAGGAGACCCAGTACTTC; CDR3aa: CASNAQETQYF
d_gene: TRBD1; v_gene: TRBV5-4; abundance: .; j_gene: TRBJ2-3; CDR3nt: TGTGCCAACAGCTCCGGACAGGCCACAGATACGCAGTATTTT; CDR3aa: CANSSGQATDTQYF
d_gene: TRBD2; v_gene: TRBV2; abundance: once; j_gene: TRBJ2-1; CDR3nt: TGTGCCAGCAGACGGTGGACCGGGACTACGGACAATGAGCAGTTCTTC; CDR3aa: CASRRWTGTTDNEQFF
d_gene: .; v_gene: TRBV5-5; abundance: once; j_gene: TRBJ1-5; CDR3nt: TGTGCCAGCAGCTTCTGCGCCCAGCCGCCAAATCAGTCCCAGCATTTT; CDR3aa: CASSFCAQPPNQSQHF
d_gene: TRBD2; v_gene: TRBV4-2; abundance: .; j_gene: TRBJ2-3; CDR3nt: TGTGCCAGCAACCAAGGGACTAGCGGGAGGGAATCAGATATACAGTATTTT; CDR3aa: CASNQGTSGRESDIQYF
d_gene: .; v_gene: TRBV7-9; abundance: few; j_gene: TRBJ2-7; CDR3nt: TGTGCCAGCAGCTTAGCGTCTGGGGGTGTCTACGAGCAGTACTTC; CDR3aa: CASSLASGGVYEQYF